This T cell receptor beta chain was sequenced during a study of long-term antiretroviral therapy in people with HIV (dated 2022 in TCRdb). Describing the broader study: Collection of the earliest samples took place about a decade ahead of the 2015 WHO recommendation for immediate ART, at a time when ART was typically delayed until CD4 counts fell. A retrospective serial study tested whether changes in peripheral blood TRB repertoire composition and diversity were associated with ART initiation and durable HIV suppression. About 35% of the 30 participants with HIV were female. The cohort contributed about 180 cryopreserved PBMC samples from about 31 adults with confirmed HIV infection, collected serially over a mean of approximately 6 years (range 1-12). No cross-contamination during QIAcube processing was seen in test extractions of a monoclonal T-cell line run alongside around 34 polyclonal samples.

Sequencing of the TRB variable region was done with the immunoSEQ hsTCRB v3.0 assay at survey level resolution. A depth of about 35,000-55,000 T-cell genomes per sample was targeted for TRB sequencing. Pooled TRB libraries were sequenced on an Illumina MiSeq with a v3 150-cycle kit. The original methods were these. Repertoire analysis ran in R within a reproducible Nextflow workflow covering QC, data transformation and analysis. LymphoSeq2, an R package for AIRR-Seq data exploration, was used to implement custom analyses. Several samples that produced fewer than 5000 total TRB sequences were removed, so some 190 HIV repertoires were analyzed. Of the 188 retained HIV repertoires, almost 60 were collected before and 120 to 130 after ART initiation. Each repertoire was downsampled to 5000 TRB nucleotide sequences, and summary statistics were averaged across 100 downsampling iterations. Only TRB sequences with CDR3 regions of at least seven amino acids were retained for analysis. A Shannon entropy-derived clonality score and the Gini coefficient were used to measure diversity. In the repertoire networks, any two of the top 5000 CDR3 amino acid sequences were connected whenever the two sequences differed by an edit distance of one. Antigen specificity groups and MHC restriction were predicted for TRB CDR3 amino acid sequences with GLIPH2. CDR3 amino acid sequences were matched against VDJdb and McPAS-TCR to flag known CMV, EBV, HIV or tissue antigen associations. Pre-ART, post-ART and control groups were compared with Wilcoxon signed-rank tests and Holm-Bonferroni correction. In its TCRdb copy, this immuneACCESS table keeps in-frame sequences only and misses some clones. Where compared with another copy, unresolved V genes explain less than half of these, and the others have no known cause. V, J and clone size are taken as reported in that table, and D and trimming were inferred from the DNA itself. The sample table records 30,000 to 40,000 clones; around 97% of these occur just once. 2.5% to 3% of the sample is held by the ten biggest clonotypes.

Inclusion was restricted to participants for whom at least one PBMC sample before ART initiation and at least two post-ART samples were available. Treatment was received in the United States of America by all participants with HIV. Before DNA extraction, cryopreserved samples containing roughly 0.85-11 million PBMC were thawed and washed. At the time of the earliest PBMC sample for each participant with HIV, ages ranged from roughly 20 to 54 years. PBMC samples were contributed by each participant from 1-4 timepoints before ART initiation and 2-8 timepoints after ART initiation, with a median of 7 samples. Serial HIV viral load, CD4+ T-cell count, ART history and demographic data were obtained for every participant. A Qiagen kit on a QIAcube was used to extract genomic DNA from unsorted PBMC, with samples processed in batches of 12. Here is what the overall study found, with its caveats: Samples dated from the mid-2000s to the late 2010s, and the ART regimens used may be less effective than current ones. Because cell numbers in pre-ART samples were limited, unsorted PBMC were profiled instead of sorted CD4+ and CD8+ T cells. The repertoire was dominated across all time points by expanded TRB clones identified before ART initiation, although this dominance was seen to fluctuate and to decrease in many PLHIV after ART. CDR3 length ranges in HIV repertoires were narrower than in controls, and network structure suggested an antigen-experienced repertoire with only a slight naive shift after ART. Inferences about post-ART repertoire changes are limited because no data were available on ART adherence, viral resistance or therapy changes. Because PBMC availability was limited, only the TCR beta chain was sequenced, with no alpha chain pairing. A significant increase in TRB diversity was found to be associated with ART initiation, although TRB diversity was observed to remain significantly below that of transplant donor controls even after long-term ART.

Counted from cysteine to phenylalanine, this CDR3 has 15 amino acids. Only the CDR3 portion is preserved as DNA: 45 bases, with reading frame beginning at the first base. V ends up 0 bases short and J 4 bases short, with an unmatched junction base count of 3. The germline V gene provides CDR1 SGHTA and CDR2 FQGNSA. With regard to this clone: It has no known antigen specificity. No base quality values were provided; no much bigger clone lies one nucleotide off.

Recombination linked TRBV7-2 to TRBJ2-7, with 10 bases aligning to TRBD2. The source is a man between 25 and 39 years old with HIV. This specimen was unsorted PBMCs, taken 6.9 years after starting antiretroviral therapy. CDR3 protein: CASSLALAGVYEQYF. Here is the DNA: TGTGCCAGCAGCTTAGCGCTAGCGGGAGTTTACGAGCAGTACTTC.